The 5 T cell receptor beta chains listed next were all sequenced from one sample in a study of monozygotic twins with inflammatory bowel disease. TCRdb reprocessed the 5' RACE reads, keeping one entry per CDR3 protein, no DNA. Across approximately 200,000 distinct CDR3 sequences, the top ten clones capture roughly 7.5% of the sample. Specimen: blood. All receptors come from a human donor with ulcerative colitis or Crohn's disease, or a healthy co-twin of an affected twin (not recorded which).

V gene TRBV5-1 combines with J gene TRBJ2-2. The CDR3 length is 17 residues. CDR1 SGHRS and CDR2 YFSETQ come from the germline V gene. CDR3: CASSLGRWEGNTGELFF.

This chain links TRBV20-1 with TRBJ2-3; without DNA, the TCRdb call of TRBD1 cannot be checked. The CDR3 sequence is 15 residues long. Germline V CDR1 and CDR2: DFQATT, SNEGSKA (reference sequence). CDR3 sequence: CSARDPSQVADTQYF.

The V call is TRBV28, the J call TRBJ2-1. The length of the CDR3 is 12 residues. In germline, CDR1 is MDHEN, CDR2 SYDVKM. CDR3 loop: CASSSGWNEQFF.

The rearrangement uses TRBV5-6 and TRBJ2-5; TCRdb outputs TRBD2, but without DNA this stays unchecked. Germline V lookup: CDR1 SGHDT, CDR2 YYEEEE. This CDR3 region has 15 residues. This CDR3 reads CAGSGGTRAKETQYF.

The chain couples TRBV3-1 to TRBJ2-7. From germline, CDR1 is LGHDT and CDR2 YNNKEL (reference sequence). The CDR3 runs 17 residues. The CDR3 protein is CASSPTLGGRHSYEQYF.